The rows below give T cell receptor beta chains drawn from one sample of a study of brain T cells in children with intractable seizures. TCRdb's table, derived via immunoSEQ multiplex PCR, lists solely in-frame clones and lacks some. The sample consists of 80,000 or so clones, about 90% of them appearing once. This material consisted of peripheral blood, taken at surgery. The source is a girl aged 2 to 9 with Rasmussen encephalitis and intractable seizures. Each CDR3 is given with its conserved first and last residue. The D gene is left open where the match is weak. The size entry is marked missing in some rows and otherwise reads once, few, many or a size class.

>12|TRBV27|NA|NA|TRBJ1-1
TGTGCCAGCAGCCGGGGGGGGACTGAAGCTTTCTTT
CASSRGGTEAFF
>15|TRBV6-5|NA|NA|TRBJ1-5
TGTGCCAGCAGCCGAGGACGGGATAGCAATCAGCCCCAGCATTTT
CASSRGRDSNQPQHF
>16|TRBV11-3|TRBD2|once|TRBJ2-1
TGTGCCAGCAGCTTAGCCGGGACTACTTACAACAATGAGCAGTTCTTC
CASSLAGTTYNNEQFF
>14|TRBV19|NA|few|TRBJ1-5
TGTGCCAGTAGTAGCCGCGATAGCAATCAGCCCCAGCATTTT
CASSSRDSNQPQHF
>13|TRBV5-6|NA|NA|TRBJ1-1
TGTGCCAGCAGCTTTTACAGGAACACTGAAGCTTTCTTT
CASSFYRNTEAFF
>18|TRBV30|TRBD1|NA|TRBJ2-6
TGTGCCTGGTCTTCCTCGGACAGGGGAATCACTGGGGCCAACGTCCTGACTTTC
CAWSSSDRGITGANVLTF
>15|TRBV6-5|NA|NA|TRBJ1-4
TGTGCCAGCAGTTACTCGACGGGAACCTATGAAAAACTGTTTTTT
CASSYSTGTYEKLFF
>12|TRBV5-5|NA|NA|TRBJ1-5
TGTGCCAGCAGCACCCTAGGGGAGCCCCAGCATTTT
CASSTLGEPQHF
>18|TRBV4-2|TRBD2|NA|TRBJ2-3
TGTGCCAGCAGCCGCGAAGGGCCCACTAGCGGGAACACAGATACGCAGTATTTT
CASSREGPTSGNTDTQYF
>15|TRBV6-1|NA|NA|TRBJ2-1
TGTGCCAGCAGTGAAGGGACAGCCCCCTACAATGAGCAGTTCTTC
CASSEGTAPYNEQFF
>19|TRBV12-5|TRBD1|NA|TRBJ2-2
TGTGCTAGTGGTTTGGTTGGCAGGGGGCTTCTTGTAAACACCGGGGAGCTGTTTTTT
CASGLVGRGLLVNTGELFF
>14|TRBV9|TRBD1|NA|TRBJ1-1
TGTGCCAGCAGCGGGCAGGGGGACGACACTGAAGCTTTCTTT
CASSGQGDDTEAFF
>16|TRBV6-1|TRBD1|NA|TRBJ2-7
TGTGCCAGCAGTGAATCCCGGACAGGGGGCTTCTACGAGCAGTACTTC
CASSESRTGGFYEQYF
>13|TRBV5-4|TRBD1|NA|TRBJ2-7
TGTGCCAGCAGCCCCGGGACAGTGGACGAGCAGTACTTC
CASSPGTVDEQYF
>18|TRBV12-2|NA|NA|TRBJ1-4
TGTGCAAGTCGCTCACAGGGAAAATATTTTCCAACTAATGAAAAACTGTTTTTT
CASRSQGKYFPTNEKLFF
>11|TRBV6-5|NA|NA|TRBJ1-2
TGTGCCAGCAGGGAGGGCTATGGCTACACCTTC
CASREGYGYTF
>15|TRBV7-2|TRBD1|NA|TRBJ1-2
TGTGCCAGCAGCCCTCCCGGGACAGGGGTTACTGGCTACACCTTC
CASSPPGTGVTGYTF
>15|TRBV10-3|NA|NA|TRBJ2-3
TGTGCCATCAGTGAGTCGGGGCTCCACCCCTATACGCAGTATTTT
CAISESGLHPYTQYF
>15|TRBV19|NA|NA|TRBJ2-5
TGTGCCAGTAGGGGGGCGGGCAGGCAACAAGAGACCCAGTACTTC
CASRGAGRQQETQYF
>14|TRBV5-4|NA|NA|TRBJ2-7
TGTGCCAGCAGCTTGGCAGGGGGGTCTAGCGAGCAGTACTTC
CASSLAGGSSEQYF
>16|TRBV6-1|TRBD1|NA|TRBJ2-7
TGTGCCAGCAGTGAACGGTTGGAAGGGGGCACGTACGAGCAGTACTTC
CASSERLEGGTYEQYF
>12|TRBV2|NA|NA|TRBJ1-1
TGTGCCAGCAGGTACAGCGGGACTGAAGCTTTCTTT
CASRYSGTEAFF
>14|TRBV2|TRBD1|NA|TRBJ2-1
TGTGCCAGCAGGAGGGGACAGGCCAGCGATGAGCAGTTCTTC
CASRRGQASDEQFF
>12|TRBV6-5|NA|NA|TRBJ1-2
TGTGCCAGCAGCGCTGGGGGCTATGGCTACACCTTC
CASSAGGYGYTF
>14|TRBV27|TRBD1|NA|TRBJ1-1
TGTGCCAGCAGTTTGAGGGACAGGGTTGGAGTAGCTTTCTTT
CASSLRDRVGVAFF
>15|TRBV9|TRBD1|NA|TRBJ1-6
TGTGCCAGCAGCGGCCCGGGACAGGGAGGACCACCCCTCCACTTT
CASSGPGQGGPPLHF
>13|TRBV29-1|TRBD1|NA|TRBJ2-5
TGCAGCGCAACTACAGGGGGCGGAGAGACCCAGTACTTC
CSATTGGGETQYF
>16|TRBV9|TRBD1|NA|TRBJ1-1
TGTGCCAGCAGCCCTCCTACCGGGACAGTGAACACTGAAGCTTTCTTT
CASSPPTGTVNTEAFF
>14|TRBV28|NA|NA|TRBJ1-2
TGTGCCAGCAGTTTAGGACTTCCAAACTATGGCTACACCTTC
CASSLGLPNYGYTF
>16|TRBV2|NA|NA|TRBJ2-1
TGTGCCAGCAGTGCGGGACCTAAGAGATTGACTGATGAGCAGTTCTTC
CASSAGPKRLTDEQFF